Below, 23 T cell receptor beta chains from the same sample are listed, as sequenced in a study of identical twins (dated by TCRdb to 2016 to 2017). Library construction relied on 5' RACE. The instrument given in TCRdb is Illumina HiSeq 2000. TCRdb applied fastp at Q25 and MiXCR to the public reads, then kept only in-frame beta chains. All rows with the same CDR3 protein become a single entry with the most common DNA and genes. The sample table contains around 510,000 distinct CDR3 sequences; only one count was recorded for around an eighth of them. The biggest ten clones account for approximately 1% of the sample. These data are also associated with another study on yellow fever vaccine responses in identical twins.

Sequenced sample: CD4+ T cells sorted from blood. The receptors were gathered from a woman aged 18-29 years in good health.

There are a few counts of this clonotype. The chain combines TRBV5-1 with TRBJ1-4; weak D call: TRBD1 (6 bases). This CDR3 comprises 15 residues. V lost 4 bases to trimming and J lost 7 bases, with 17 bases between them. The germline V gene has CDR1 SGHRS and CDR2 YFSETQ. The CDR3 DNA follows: TGCGCCAGCAGCACAACAGGGAACTCTCTTGAAAAACTGTTTTTT. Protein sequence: CASSTTGNSLEKLFF.

This chain's CDR3 is CASSLTQGGGELFF. CDR3 in DNA: TGTGCCAGCAGTTTGACACAGGGCGGCGGGGAGCTGTTTTTT. This chain connects TRBV12-3 or TRBV12-4 to TRBJ2-2; TRBD1 is a possible D gene (6 bases). With 3 bases removed from V and 7 bases from J, the gap between germline ends came to 12 bases. This CDR3 spans 14 amino acids.

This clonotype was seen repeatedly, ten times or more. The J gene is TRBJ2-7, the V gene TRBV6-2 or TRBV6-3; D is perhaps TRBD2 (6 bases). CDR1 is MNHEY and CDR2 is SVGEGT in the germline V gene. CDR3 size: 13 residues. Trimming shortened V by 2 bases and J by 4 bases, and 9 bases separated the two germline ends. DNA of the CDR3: TGTGCCAGCAGTTACACTGCGGGGTACGAGCAGTACTTC. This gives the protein CASSYTAGYEQYF.

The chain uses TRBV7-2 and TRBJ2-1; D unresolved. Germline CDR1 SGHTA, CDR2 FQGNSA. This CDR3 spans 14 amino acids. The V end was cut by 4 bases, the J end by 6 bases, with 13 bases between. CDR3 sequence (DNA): TGTGCCAGCAGCTCCGAGTTCATGGGCAATGAGCAGTTCTTC. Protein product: CASSSEFMGNEQFF.

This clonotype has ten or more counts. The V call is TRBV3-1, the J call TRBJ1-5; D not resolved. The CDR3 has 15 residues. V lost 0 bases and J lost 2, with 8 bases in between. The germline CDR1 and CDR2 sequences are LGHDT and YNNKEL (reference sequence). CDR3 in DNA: TGTGCCAGCAGCCAAGATGGCCGGGGCAATCAGCCCCAGCATTTT. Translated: CASSQDGRGNQPQHF.

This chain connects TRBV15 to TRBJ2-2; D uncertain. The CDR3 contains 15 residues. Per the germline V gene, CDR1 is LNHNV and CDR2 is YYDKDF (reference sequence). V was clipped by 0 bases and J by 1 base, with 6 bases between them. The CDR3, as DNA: TGTGCCACCAGCAGAGAAGATAAGAACACCGGGGAGCTGTTTTTT. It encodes CATSREDKNTGELFF.

CDR3 amino acids: CASSVFDLILGLNTEAFF. CDR3 coding DNA: TGTGCCAGCAGTGTGTTTGATCTAATCTTAGGTTTGAACACTGAAGCTTTCTTT. The J gene is TRBJ1-1, the V gene TRBV2; D not resolved. V shed 4 bases and J shed 0 bases, with 21 bases lying between them. CDR1 SNHLY and CDR2 FYNNEI come from the germline V gene. This CDR3 has 18 residues. The full variable domain, rest sourced from reference TRBV2 and TRBJ1-1, is EPEVTQTPSHQVTQMGQEVILRCVPISNHLYFYWYRQILGQKVEFLVSFYNNEISEKSEIFDDQFSVERPDGSNFTLKIRSTKLEDSAMYFCASSVFDLILGLNTEAFFGQGTRLTVV.

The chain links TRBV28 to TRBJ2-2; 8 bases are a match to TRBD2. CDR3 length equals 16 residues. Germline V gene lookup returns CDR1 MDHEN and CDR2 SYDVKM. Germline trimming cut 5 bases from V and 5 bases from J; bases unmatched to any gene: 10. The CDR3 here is CASSPPLGLATGELFF. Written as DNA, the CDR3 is TGTGCCAGCAGTCCACCACTCGGACTAGCTACCGGGGAGCTGTTTTTT.

The CDR3 region is CASSFRGGGAADTQYF. In DNA form, the CDR3 reads TGTGCCAGCAGCTTCCGCGGCGGGGGGGCCGCAGATACGCAGTATTTT. The chain carries TRBV7-9 and TRBJ2-3, with TRBD2 identical over 9 bases. The CDR3 loop spans 16 amino acids. The J segment lost 4 bases and the V segment lost 3 bases, leaving 8 bases of the junction unmatched. From germline, CDR1 is SEHNR and CDR2 FQNEAQ (reference sequence).

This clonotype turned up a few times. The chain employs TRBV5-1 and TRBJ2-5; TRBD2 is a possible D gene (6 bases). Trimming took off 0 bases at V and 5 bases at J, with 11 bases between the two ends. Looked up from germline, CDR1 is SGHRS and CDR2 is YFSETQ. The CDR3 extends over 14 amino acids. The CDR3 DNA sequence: TGCGCCAGCAGCTTGGAACGGGGGTCGGAGACCCAGTACTTC. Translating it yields CASSLERGSETQYF.

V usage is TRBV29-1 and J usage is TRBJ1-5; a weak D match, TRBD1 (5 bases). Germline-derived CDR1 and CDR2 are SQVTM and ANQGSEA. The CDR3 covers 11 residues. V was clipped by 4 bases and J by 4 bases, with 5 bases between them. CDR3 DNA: TGCAGCGTTGGGGGGAATCAGCCCCAGCATTTT. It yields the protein CSVGGNQPQHF. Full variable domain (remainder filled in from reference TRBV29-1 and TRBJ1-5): SAVISQKPSRDICQRGTSLTIQCQVDSQVTMMFWYRQQPGQSLTLIATANQGSEATYESGFVIDKFPISRPNLTFSTLTVSNMSPEDSSIYLCSVGGNQPQHFGDGTRLSIL.

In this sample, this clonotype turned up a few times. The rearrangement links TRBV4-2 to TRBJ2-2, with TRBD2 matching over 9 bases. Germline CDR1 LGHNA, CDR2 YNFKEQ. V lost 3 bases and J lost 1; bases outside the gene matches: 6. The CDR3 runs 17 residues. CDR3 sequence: CASSHETSGLNTGELFF. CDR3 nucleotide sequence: TGTGCCAGCAGCCATGAGACTAGCGGACTGAACACCGGGGAGCTGTTTTTT.

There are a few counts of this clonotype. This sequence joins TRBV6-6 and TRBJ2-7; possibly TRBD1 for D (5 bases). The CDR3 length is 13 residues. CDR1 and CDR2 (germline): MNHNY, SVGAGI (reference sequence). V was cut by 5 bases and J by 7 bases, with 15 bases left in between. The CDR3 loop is CASSGHLKSEQYF. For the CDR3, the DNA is TGTGCCAGCAGTGGACACCTTAAATCGGAGCAGTACTTC.

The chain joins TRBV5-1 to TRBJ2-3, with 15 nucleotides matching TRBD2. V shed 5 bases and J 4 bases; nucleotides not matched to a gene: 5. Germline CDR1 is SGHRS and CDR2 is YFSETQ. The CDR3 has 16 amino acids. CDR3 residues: CASRGLAGGRADTQYF. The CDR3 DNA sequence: TGCGCCAGCAGAGGACTAGCGGGGGGGCGAGCAGATACGCAGTATTTT.

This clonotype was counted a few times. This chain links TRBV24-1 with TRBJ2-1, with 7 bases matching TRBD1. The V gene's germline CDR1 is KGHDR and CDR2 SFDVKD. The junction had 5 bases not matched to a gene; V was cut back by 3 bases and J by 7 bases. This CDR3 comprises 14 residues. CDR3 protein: CATSDVDRKNEQFF. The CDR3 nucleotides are TGTGCCACCAGTGATGTGGACAGGAAAAATGAGCAGTTCTTC.

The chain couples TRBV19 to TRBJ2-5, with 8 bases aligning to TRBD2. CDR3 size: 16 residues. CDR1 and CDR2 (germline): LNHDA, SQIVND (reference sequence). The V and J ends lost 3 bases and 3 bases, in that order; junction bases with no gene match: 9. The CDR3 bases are TGTGCCAGTAGTATTCGGGCGGGAGGCGCTGAAGAGACCCAGTACTTC. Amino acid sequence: CASSIRAGGAEETQYF.

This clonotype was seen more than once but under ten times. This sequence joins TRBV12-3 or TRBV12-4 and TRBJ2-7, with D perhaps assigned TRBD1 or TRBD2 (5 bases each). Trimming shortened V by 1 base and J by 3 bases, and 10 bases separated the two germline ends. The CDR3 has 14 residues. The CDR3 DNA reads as TGTGCCAGCAGTTTAGTGGGACGTGTCTACGAGCAGTACTTC. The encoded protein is CASSLVGRVYEQYF.

CDR3 in amino acids: CATSDPSGGGYTQYF. The CDR3 DNA reads TGTGCCACCAGTGATCCAAGCGGGGGGGGTTATACGCAGTATTTT. The chain uses TRBV24-1 and TRBJ2-3, with 10 positions matching TRBD2. The germline CDR1 and CDR2 sequences are KGHDR and SFDVKD. This CDR3 comprises 15 residues. J was trimmed by 7 bases and V by 3 bases; bases with no gene match: 6.

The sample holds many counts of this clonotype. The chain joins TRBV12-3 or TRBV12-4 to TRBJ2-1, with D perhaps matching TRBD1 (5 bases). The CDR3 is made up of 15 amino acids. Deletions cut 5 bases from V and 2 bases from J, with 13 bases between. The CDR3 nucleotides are TGTGCCAGCAGTCTAGGGGCCCACGCCTACAATGAGCAGTTCTTC. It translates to CASSLGAHAYNEQFF.

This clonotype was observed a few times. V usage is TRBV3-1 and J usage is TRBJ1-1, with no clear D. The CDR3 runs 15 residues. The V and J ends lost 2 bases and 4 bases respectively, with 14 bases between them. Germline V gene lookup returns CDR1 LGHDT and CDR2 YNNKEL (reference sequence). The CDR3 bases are TGTGCCAGCAGCCAATCGGACGTCCCGGGCACTGAAGCTTTCTTT. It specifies CASSQSDVPGTEAFF. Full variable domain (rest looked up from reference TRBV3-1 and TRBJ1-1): DTAVSQTPKYLVTQMGNDKSIKCEQNLGHDTMYWYKQDSKKFLKIMFSYNNKELIINETVPNRFSPKSPDKAHLNLHINSLELGDSAVYFCASSQSDVPGTEAFFGQGTRLTVV.

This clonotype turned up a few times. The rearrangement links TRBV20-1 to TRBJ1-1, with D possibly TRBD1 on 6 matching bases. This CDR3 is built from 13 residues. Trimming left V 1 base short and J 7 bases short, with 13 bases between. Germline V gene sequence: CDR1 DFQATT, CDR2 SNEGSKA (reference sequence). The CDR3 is CSARADSSVEAFF. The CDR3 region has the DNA TGCAGTGCTAGAGCGGACAGCAGCGTTGAAGCTTTCTTT.

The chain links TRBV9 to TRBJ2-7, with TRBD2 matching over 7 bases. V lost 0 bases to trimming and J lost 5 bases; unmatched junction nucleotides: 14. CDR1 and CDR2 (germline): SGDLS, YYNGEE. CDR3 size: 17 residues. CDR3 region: CASSVGNGRPGGDEQYF. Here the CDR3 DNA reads TGTGCCAGCAGCGTAGGGAACGGGAGGCCCGGAGGCGACGAGCAGTACTTC.

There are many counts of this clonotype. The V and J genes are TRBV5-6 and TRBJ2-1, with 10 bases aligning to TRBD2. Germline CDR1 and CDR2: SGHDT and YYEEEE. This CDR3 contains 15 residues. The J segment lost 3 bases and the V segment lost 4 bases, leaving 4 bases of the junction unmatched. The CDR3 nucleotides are TGTGCCAGCAGCCGGACTAGCGGTCGCTACAATGAGCAGTTCTTC. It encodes CASSRTSGRYNEQFF.